The 9 T cell receptor beta chains listed next were all sequenced from one sample in a study of cytomegalovirus exposure and HLA in healthy donors. A multiplex PCR was run with 60 Vbeta primers and 13 Jbeta primers. Using immunoSEQ multiplex PCR, the repertoire was profiled, and TCRdb retains in-frame clones only, with some absent. The table records 150,000 to 200,000 clones, around 80% of them present only once. Sequencing was done on a sample of PBMCs. These TCRs come from a woman between 40 and 55 years old in good health and CMV-seropositive.

The chain joins TRBV5-1 to TRBJ2-5; the D gene is possibly TRBD1 (5 bases). V lost 0 bases, J lost 5 bases, and 17 bases lay in between. Germline assignment: CDR1 SGHRS and CDR2 YFSETQ. This CDR3 has 16 residues. The CDR3 protein is CASSLEGRYGRETQYF. The CDR3 nucleotides are TGCGCCAGCAGCTTGGAGGGGCGCTATGGAAGGGAGACCCAGTACTTC.

V is TRBV19 and J is TRBJ2-1, with TRBD1 as a possible D gene (7 bases). The CDR3 is 15 amino acids. Germline V gives CDR1 LNHDA, CDR2 SQIVND (reference sequence). V lost 2 bases and J lost 5, with 13 bases in between. In nucleotides, the CDR3 is TGTGCCAGTAGTATATCAGGGGGGACGCACAATGAGCAGTTCTTC. It codes for CASSISGGTHNEQFF.

The chain carries TRBV7-9 and TRBJ2-7; the match to TRBD2 covers 7 bases. The CDR3 is 14 residues long. CDR1 SEHNR and CDR2 FQNEAQ come from the germline V gene (reference sequence). V shed 3 bases and J 2 bases; nucleotides not matched to a gene: 4. The chain's CDR3 is CASSFGEGTYEQYF. The CDR3 coding sequence is TGTGCCAGCAGCTTCGGGGAGGGAACCTACGAGCAGTACTTC.

The chain employs TRBV7-2 and TRBJ2-5; TRBD2 aligns across 7 bases. The V and J ends lost 4 bases and 2 bases, in that order; junction bases with no gene match: 1. The germline V gene has CDR1 SGHTA and CDR2 FQGNSA. CDR3 size: 13 residues. The DNA for the CDR3 is TGTGCCAGCAGCTGGGGGGGGCAAGAGACCCAGTACTTC. Translation gives CASSWGGQETQYF.

This clone was detected once. The rearrangement joins TRBV5-6 to TRBJ1-3; D is ambiguous. The V and J ends lost 0 bases and 0 bases respectively, with 10 bases between them. Germline assignment: CDR1 SGHDT and CDR2 YYEEEE. The length of the CDR3 is 16 residues. The CDR3 nucleotides read TGTGCCAGCAGCTTGGCCGGGTTCTCCTCTGGAAACACCATATATTTT. It encodes CASSLAGFSSGNTIYF.

V usage is TRBV7-9 and J usage is TRBJ1-3; D gene unclear. Germline CDR1 is SEHNR and CDR2 is FQNEAQ (reference sequence). Trimming removed 7 bases from V and 4 bases from J, with 20 bases in between. The CDR3 runs 16 residues. CDR3 bases: TGTGCCAGCACCCCAAGGGAGGGAGCCGCGGGAAACACCATATATTTT. The encoded protein is CASTPREGAAGNTIYF.

V is TRBV19 and J is TRBJ1-2, with 8 bases fitting TRBD1. Germline V gene data show CDR1 as LNHDA and CDR2 as SQIVND (reference sequence). Trimming removed 9 bases from V and 6 bases from J; junction bases left unmatched: 9. The CDR3 runs to 13 residues. The CDR3 bases are TGTGCCAGCAGAGACAGGGGAATACATGGCTACACCTTC. Encoded protein: CASRDRGIHGYTF.

This chain joins TRBV4-2 and TRBJ2-3; 9 bases line up with TRBD2. Germline lookup yields CDR1 LGHNA and CDR2 YNFKEQ. V lost 0 bases to trimming and J lost 9 bases; unmatched junction nucleotides: 7. CDR3 length: 15 amino acids. The CDR3 region has the DNA TGTGCCAGCAGCCAAGATCGAATAGCGGGAGACACGCAGTATTTT. Its protein product is CASSQDRIAGDTQYF.

V is TRBV5-1 and J is TRBJ2-2; TRBD2 agrees at 12 bases. Germline V gives CDR1 SGHRS, CDR2 YFSETQ. V dropped 4 bases and J dropped 2; count of bases not matched to a gene: 3. The CDR3 sequence is 16 residues long. In nucleotides, the CDR3 is TGCGCCAGCAGCCTAGCGGGAGGGCCCAACACCGGGGAGCTGTTTTTT. Amino acids: CASSLAGGPNTGELFF.